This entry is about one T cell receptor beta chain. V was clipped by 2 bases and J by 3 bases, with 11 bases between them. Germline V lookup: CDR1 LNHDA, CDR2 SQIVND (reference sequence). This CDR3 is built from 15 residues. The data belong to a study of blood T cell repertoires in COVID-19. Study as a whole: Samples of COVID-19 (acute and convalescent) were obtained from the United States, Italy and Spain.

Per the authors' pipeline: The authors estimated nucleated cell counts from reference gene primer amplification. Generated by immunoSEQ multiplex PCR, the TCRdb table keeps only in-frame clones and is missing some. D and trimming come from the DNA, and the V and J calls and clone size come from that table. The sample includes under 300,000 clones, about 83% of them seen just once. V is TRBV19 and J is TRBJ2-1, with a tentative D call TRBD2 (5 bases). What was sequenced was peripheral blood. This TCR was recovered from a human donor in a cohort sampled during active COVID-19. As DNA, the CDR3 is TGTGCCAGTAGTATACCTGGACTCGGCTACAATGAGCAGTTCTTC. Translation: CASSIPGLGYNEQFF.